This TCR beta chain came from a study of blood T cell repertoires in COVID-19. Study summary: Sources were T cells, B-cell-depleted T cells, or PBMCs; the material itself was cDNA or gDNA.

Sequencing was performed with immunoSEQ multiplex PCR; in TCRdb, only in-frame clones are kept and a portion is missing. The sample lists a few hundred thousand clones; 89% were seen once. This clone was seen a single time. The CDR3 has 18 amino acids. The germline CDR1 and CDR2 sequences are MGHDK and SYGVNS. The germline V and J ends were trimmed by 4 bases and 6 bases, with 24 bases remaining between them. Across about two dozen US areas, participants ranged in age from about 18 to 90 years. The gene calls are TRBV25-1 and TRBJ1-4; D is undetermined. The material sequenced was PBMCs or T cells enriched from blood (not recorded which). The receptor's source is a woman in her forties or fifties who had been exposed to COVID-19. This CDR3 reads CASSARKAAFSNYEKLFF. The CDR3 coding sequence is TGTGCCAGCAGTGCCCGTAAGGCGGCCTTTAGTAACTATGAAAAACTGTTTTTT.